The present TCR beta chain was sequenced within a study of blood T cells in healthy people across ages. Looking at the study overall: About one barcoded beta molecule per two T cells came from capture by template switching.

In the case of this clonotype: Its antigen is currently unknown.

For the second PCR, which ran for about 6 to 11 cycles, a sample-barcoded 5' primer and a J-beta primer mix were used. TCRdb reanalysed the 5' RACE reads using MiXCR and keeps one entry per CDR3 protein. The data contain roughly 1,500,000 distinct CDR3 sequences, 35% to 45% of them seen just once; the ten biggest clones take up 7% to 9.5%. Germline V gives CDR1 MDHEN, CDR2 SYDVKM. The CDR3 totals 12 residues. V dropped 7 bases and J dropped 8 bases, with 14 bases sitting between them. Overall study results and limits: The study found TCR beta diversity correlated strongly with naive T cell percentage. Higher diversity and more naive CD4+ cells were features of long-lived donors, compared to aged donors.

RNA extraction gave at least 5.5 micrograms of total RNA per sample. The J gene is TRBJ1-2, the V gene TRBV28; D gene unclear. This receptor was identified in a woman under 30 in good health. Sequencing was done on a sample of blood. The CDR3 DNA follows: TGTGCCAGCACCACTACACCCACCGGCTACACCTTC. Its protein is CASTTTPTGYTF.